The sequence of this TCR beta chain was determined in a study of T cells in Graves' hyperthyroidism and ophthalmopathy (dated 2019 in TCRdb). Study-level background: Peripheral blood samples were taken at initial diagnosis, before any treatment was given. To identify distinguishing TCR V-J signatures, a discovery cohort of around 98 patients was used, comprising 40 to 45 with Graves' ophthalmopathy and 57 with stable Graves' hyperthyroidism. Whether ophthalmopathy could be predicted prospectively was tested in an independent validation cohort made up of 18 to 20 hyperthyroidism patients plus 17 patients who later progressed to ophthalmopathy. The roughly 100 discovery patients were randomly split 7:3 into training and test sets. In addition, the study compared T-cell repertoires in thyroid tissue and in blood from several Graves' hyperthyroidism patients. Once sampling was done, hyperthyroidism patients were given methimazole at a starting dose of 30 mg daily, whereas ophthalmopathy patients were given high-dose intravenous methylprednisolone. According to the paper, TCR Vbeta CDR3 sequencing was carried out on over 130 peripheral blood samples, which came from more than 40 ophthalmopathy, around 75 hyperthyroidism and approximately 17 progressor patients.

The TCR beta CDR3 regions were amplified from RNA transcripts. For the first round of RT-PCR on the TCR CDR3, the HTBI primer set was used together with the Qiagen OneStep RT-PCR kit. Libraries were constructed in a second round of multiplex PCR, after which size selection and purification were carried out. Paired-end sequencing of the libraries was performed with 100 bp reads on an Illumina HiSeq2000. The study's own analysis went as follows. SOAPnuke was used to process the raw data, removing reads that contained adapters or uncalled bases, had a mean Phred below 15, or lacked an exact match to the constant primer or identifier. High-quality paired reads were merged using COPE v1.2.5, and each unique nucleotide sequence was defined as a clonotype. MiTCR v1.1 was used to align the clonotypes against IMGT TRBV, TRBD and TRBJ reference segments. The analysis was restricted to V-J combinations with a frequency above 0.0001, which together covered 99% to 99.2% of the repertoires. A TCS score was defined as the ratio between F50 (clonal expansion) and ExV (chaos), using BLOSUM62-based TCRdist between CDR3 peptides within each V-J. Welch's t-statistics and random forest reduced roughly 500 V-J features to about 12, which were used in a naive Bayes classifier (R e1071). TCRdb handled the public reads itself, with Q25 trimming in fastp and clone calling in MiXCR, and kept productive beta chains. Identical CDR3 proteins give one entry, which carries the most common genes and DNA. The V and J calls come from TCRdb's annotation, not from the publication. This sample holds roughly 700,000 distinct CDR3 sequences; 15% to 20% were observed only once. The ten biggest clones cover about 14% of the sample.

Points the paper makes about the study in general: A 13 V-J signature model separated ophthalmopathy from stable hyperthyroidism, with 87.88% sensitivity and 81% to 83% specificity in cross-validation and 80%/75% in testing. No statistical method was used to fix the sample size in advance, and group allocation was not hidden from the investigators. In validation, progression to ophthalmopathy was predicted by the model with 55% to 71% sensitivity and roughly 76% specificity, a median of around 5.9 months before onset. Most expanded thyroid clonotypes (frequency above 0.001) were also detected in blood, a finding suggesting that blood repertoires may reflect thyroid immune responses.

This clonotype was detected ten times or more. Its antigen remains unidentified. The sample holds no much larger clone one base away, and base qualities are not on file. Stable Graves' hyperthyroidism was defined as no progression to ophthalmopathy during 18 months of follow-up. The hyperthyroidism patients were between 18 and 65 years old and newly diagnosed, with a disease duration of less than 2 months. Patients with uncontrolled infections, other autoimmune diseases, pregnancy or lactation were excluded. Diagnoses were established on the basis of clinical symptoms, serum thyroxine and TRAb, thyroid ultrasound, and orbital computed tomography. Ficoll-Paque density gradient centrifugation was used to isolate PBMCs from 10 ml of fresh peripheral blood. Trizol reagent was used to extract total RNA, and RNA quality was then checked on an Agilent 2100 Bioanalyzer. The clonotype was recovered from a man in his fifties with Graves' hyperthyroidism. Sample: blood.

The DNA sequence is given as TGCGCCAGCAGCTTAATGGGGAACTATGGCTACACCTTC. It encodes CASSLMGNYGYTF. The sequence is built from TRBV5-1 and TRBJ1-2; no confident D gene assignment can be made. Cut back by 2 bases and 2 bases, the V and J ends lie 7 bases apart. The CDR3 contains 13 residues, cysteine and phenylalanine counted. The retained sequence is limited to the CDR3, 39 bases, with the frame set at the first base. According to the germline V gene, CDR1 reads SGHRS and CDR2 reads YFSETQ.